Each of the 17 T cell receptor beta chains below was sequenced from the same sample in a study of shared clonotypes between healthy human individuals. Profiled with immunoSEQ multiplex PCR; TCRdb holds only in-frame clones, not every one. The table has about 1 million clones, around 74% seen once. Sequenced sample: memory CD4+ T cells sorted from blood. Subset in this sample: CD45RA-negative fraction. The receptors come from a man between 18 and 29 years old in good health.

This sequence joins TRBV10-3 and TRBJ2-5; TRBD2 matches at 12 bases. Germline values: CDR1 ENHRY, CDR2 SYGVKD. The CDR3 is 15 amino acids. V gave up 3 bases and J gave up 3 bases; unmatched junction bases: 2. The CDR3 loop reads CAISETSGGKETQYF. CDR3 nucleotide sequence: TGTGCCATCAGTGAAACTAGCGGGGGGAAAGAGACCCAGTACTTC.

V is TRBV6-6 and J is TRBJ1-2, with a tentative D call TRBD1 (5 bases). Between the trimmed V and J ends, which lost 7 bases and 2 bases, there was a span of 14 bases. CDR3 size: 14 residues. CDR1 is MNHNY and CDR2 is SVGAGI in the germline V gene (reference sequence). Written as DNA, the CDR3 is TGTGCCAGCACTGGGACCGGGGGGAACTATGGCTACACCTTC. It encodes CASTGTGGNYGYTF.

A few counts support this clone. V and J are TRBV12-5 and TRBJ2-1; TRBD2 might be the D (5 bases). V was cut by 0 bases and J by 7 bases, with 10 bases left in between. The CDR3 is made up of 14 amino acids. Germline V gives CDR1 LGHNT, CDR2 FRNRAP. CDR3 in amino acids: CASGLVRTGNEQFF. The CDR3 coding sequence is TGTGCTAGTGGTTTGGTCAGGACTGGGAATGAGCAGTTCTTC. Full variable domain (outside the CDR3, taken from reference TRBV12-5 and TRBJ2-1): DARVTQTPRHKVTEMGQEVTMRCQPILGHNTVFWYRQTMMQGLELLAYFRNRAPLDDSGMPKDRFSAEMPDATLATLKIQPSEPRDSAVYFCASGLVRTGNEQFFGPGTRLTVL.

This chain joins TRBV6-1 and TRBJ2-1; 13 bases are shared with TRBD2. V was clipped by 4 bases and J by 5 bases; unmatched bases: 2. The germline gives CDR1 MNHNS, CDR2 SASEGT. The CDR3 is 15 amino acids. The CDR3: CASSGGTSGNNEQFF. The DNA for the CDR3 is TGTGCCAGCAGTGGCGGGACTAGCGGGAACAATGAGCAGTTCTTC.

This clone has just a few counts. Distinct nucleotide sequences in the sample also encode this CDR3. The V and J genes are TRBV7-2 and TRBJ1-1, with a weak D call TRBD1 (6 bases). CDR1 is SGHTA, CDR2 FQGNSA, per germline. The CDR3 totals 14 residues. V was trimmed by 1 base and J by 2 bases, leaving 8 bases between them. The CDR3: CASSLEQGNTEAFF. CDR3 bases: TGTGCCAGCAGCTTAGAACAGGGTAACACTGAAGCTTTCTTT.

CDR3 in amino acids: CATKEGGHEQFF. The CDR3 bases are TGTGCCACCAAAGAGGGGGGACATGAGCAGTTCTTC. The V and J genes are TRBV10-3 and TRBJ2-1; D assignment may be TRBD1 or TRBD2 (6 bases each). Looked up from germline, CDR1 is ENHRY and CDR2 is SYGVKD. CDR3 size: 12 residues. Trimming took 10 bases from V and 8 from J, leaving 15 bases between them.

This chain uses TRBV9 with TRBJ2-7; tentatively, D is TRBD2 (6 bases). The ends were cut back, 4 bases at V and 3 bases at J, with 26 bases in the middle. The CDR3 contains 18 residues. Per the germline V gene, CDR1 is SGDLS and CDR2 is YYNGEE. The CDR3 DNA is TGTGCCAGCAGCCCCGGGACGGGGGTACTCTTCGGACACTACGAGCAGTACTTC. It encodes CASSPGTGVLFGHYEQYF.

This clone appeared a few times. The chain couples TRBV29-1 to TRBJ2-1, with 14 bases lining up with TRBD2. CDR1 and CDR2 from the germline V gene are SQVTM and ANQGSEA. The CDR3 is 15 amino acids. The J segment lost 6 bases and the V segment lost 6 bases, leaving 7 bases of the junction unmatched. Written as DNA, the CDR3 is TGCAGCGTAGTCCCGACTAGCGGGAGGGCCAATGAGCAGTTCTTC. Translating gives CSVVPTSGRANEQFF.

This chain's CDR3 is CASSGRGSGANVLTF. The CDR3 region has the DNA TGTGCCAGCAGTGGCCGGGGTTCTGGGGCCAACGTCCTGACTTTC. The chain has TRBV2 and TRBJ2-6; weak D call: TRBD2 (5 bases). Germline V gene sequence: CDR1 SNHLY, CDR2 FYNNEI. V gave up 4 bases and J gave up 1 base, with 8 bases separating them. This CDR3 has 15 residues.

This clone was counted once. This chain joins TRBV27 and TRBJ2-7; 7 bases are shared with TRBD2. V trimming: 5 bases; J trimming: 2 bases; junction bases outside the gene matches: 18. There are 18 residues in the CDR3. Looked up from germline, CDR1 is MNHEY and CDR2 is SMNVEV (reference sequence). CDR3 amino acids: CASSPPGASRGGAYEQYF. The CDR3 coding sequence is TGTGCCAGCAGTCCCCCGGGTGCATCCCGCGGGGGAGCCTACGAGCAGTACTTC.

For this clone: This sequence is one base from a far larger clone and is likely a read error. This chain joins TRBV10-2 and TRBJ2-7; D gene uncertain. Deletions cut 6 bases from V and 2 bases from J, with 5 bases between. The V gene's germline CDR1 is WSHSY and CDR2 SAAADI. The CDR3 runs 11 residues. This chain's CDR3 is CASSSPYEQYF. DNA of the CDR3: TGCGCCAGCAGCTCCCCCTACGAGCAGTACTTC.

The chain has TRBV7-9 and TRBJ2-5; D gene uncertain. Judging by the DNA end, TRBJ2-7 fits better; the J call may be wrong. Germline CDR1 is SEHNR and CDR2 is FQNEAQ (reference sequence). The length of the CDR3 is 12 residues. The CDR3 loop reads CASSASGYEQYF. In DNA form, the CDR3 reads TGTGCCAGCAGCGCCTCCGGCTACGAGCAGTACTTC.

The gene calls are TRBV10-3 and TRBJ2-3, with D perhaps given as TRBD1 or TRBD2 (5 bases each). The CDR3 consists of 15 residues. Trimming removed 2 bases at V and 5 bases at J, with 14 bases between. Per the germline V gene, CDR1 is ENHRY and CDR2 is SYGVKD. Here the CDR3 reads CAISEGGPRGDTQYF. CDR3 coding DNA: TGTGCCATCAGTGAGGGGGGTCCCCGGGGAGATACGCAGTATTTT.

The gene calls are TRBV27 and TRBJ2-7; D unclear. Between the trimmed V and J ends, which lost 2 bases and 0 bases, there was a span of 14 bases. Germline CDR1 is MNHEY and CDR2 is SMNVEV (reference sequence). The CDR3 covers 16 residues. The CDR3 loop reads CASSLGPPGHSYEQYF. The CDR3 DNA sequence: TGTGCCAGCAGTTTAGGACCACCGGGCCACTCCTACGAGCAGTACTTC.

As for this clone: Distinct nucleotide sequences in the sample also encode this CDR3. The chain is built from TRBV30 and TRBJ2-5; 8 bases line up with TRBD2. Germline V lookup: CDR1 GTSNPN, CDR2 SVGIG (reference sequence). CDR3 length: 14 amino acids. V lost 5 bases to trimming and J lost 2 bases; unmatched junction nucleotides: 7. This chain's CDR3 is CAWARGGIQETQYF. CDR3 DNA: TGTGCCTGGGCCCGCGGGGGGATACAAGAGACCCAGTACTTC.

The chain links TRBV9 to TRBJ2-7; the D gene is possibly TRBD1 (5 bases). Germline loops: CDR1 SGDLS, CDR2 YYNGEE. With 0 bases removed from V and 0 bases from J, the gap between germline ends came to 13 bases. This CDR3 is built from 16 residues. The CDR3 DNA reads as TGTGCCAGCAGCGTAGAAGGGGCCAGGACCTCCTACGAGCAGTACTTC. Translation gives CASSVEGARTSYEQYF. Drawing the rest from reference TRBV9 and TRBJ2-7, the complete variable domain is DSGVTQTPKHLITATGQRVTLRCSPRSGDLSVYWYQQSLDQGLQFLIQYYNGEERAKGNILERFSAQQFPDLHSELNLSSLELGDSALYFCASSVEGARTSYEQYFGPGTRLTVT.

This chain connects TRBV6-5 to TRBJ2-6; 7 nucleotides align to TRBD2. The CDR3 sequence is 16 residues long. CDR1 MNHEY and CDR2 SVGAGI come from the germline V gene. The trim removed 4 bases at V and 0 bases at J, leaving 3 bases unmatched. CDR3 residues: CASSFTGGSGANVLTF. CDR3 DNA: TGTGCCAGCAGTTTCACGGGGGGCTCTGGGGCCAACGTCCTGACTTTC.